The 27 T cell receptor beta chains listed next were all sequenced from one sample in a study of glioma-infiltrating T cells. The iRepertoire nested amplicon-rescue multiplex PCR amplified TCR alpha and beta CDR3s from RNA. Each CDR3 protein is one row after TCRdb ran MiXCR on the multiplex PCR reads. The repertoire holds about 130,000 distinct CDR3 sequences, with about 22% as singletons. The source material was glioma tissue, nonneoplastic brain tissue, or PBMCs (not recorded which). These receptors were taken from a human donor with low-grade glioma or glioblastoma, undergoing nonglioma brain surgery, or in good health (not recorded which).

This clonotype appeared many times. The genes are TRBV3-1 and TRBJ2-5; no reliable D call. The CDR3 spans 12 residues. Trimming shortened V by 5 bases and J by 5 bases, and 9 bases separated the two germline ends. Germline V lookup: CDR1 LGHDT, CDR2 YNNKEL (reference sequence). The CDR3 bases are TGTGCCAGCAGCGCCTATGAGGAGACCCAGTACTTC. It translates to CASSAYEETQYF.

This clonotype showed up just once. V gene TRBV29-1 combines with J gene TRBJ1-1; D not certain. The ends were cut back, 7 bases at V and 7 bases at J, with 13 bases in the middle. Germline CDR1 reads SQVTM; CDR2 reads ANQGSEA. This CDR3 is built from 11 residues. CDR3 sequence: CSAGSFGEAFF. The DNA of the CDR3 is TGCAGCGCGGGGAGCTTCGGTGAAGCTTTCTTT.

The rearrangement uses TRBV3-1 and TRBJ2-1, with 7 bases aligning to TRBD1. There are 15 residues in the CDR3. CDR1 LGHDT and CDR2 YNNKEL come from the germline V gene (reference sequence). J lost 10 bases, V lost 3 bases, and 12 bases had no gene match. CDR3 DNA: TGTGCCAGCAGCCAGGGTATCGGGACAGCCTACGAGCAGTTCTTC. This translates into CASSQGIGTAYEQFF.

This clonotype was counted between two and nine times. The rearrangement joins TRBV19 to TRBJ2-1, with 8 nucleotides matching TRBD2. Germline V lookup: CDR1 LNHDA, CDR2 SQIVND (reference sequence). CDR3 length: 15 amino acids. V dropped 4 bases and J dropped 1; count of bases not matched to a gene: 3. The CDR3 loop is CASSSGGYSYNEQFF. As DNA, the CDR3 is TGTGCCAGTAGTAGCGGGGGGTATTCCTACAATGAGCAGTTCTTC.

The V gene is TRBV7-2, the J gene TRBJ2-1; 12 bases map to TRBD2. There are 17 residues in the CDR3. V lost 1 base, J lost 4 bases, and 5 bases stayed unmatched. Germline V CDR1 and CDR2: SGHTA, FQGNSA. The CDR3 sequence: CASSLGGTSGGYNEQFF. The CDR3 DNA is TGTGCCAGCAGCTTAGGGGGCACTAGCGGGGGGTACAATGAGCAGTTCTTC.

Only a few counts were recorded for this clonotype. In nucleotides, the CDR3 is TGCAGTGCTAGCCCGACAGGGGCCACTGAAGCTTTCTTT. This translates into CSASPTGATEAFF. This chain connects TRBV20-1 to TRBJ1-1, with TRBD1 matching 8 bases. The germline gives CDR1 DFQATT, CDR2 SNEGSKA (reference sequence). The CDR3 spans 13 residues. V shed 3 bases and J 4 bases; nucleotides not matched to a gene: 4.

This clonotype was observed at least ten times. The chain is built from TRBV20-1 and TRBJ1-6, with D hard to call. The germline V and J ends were trimmed by 1 base and 9 bases, with 16 bases remaining between them. CDR1 and CDR2 (germline): DFQATT, SNEGSKA (reference sequence). There are 15 residues in the CDR3. The CDR3 is CSARVSHPTASPLHF. DNA of the CDR3: TGCAGTGCTAGAGTGAGCCACCCAACGGCTTCACCCCTCCACTTT.

Ten or more counts support this clonotype. V usage is TRBV20-1 and J usage is TRBJ2-6, with D possibly TRBD2 on 5 matching bases. The CDR3 is 16 residues long. Germline V gives CDR1 DFQATT, CDR2 SNEGSKA (reference sequence). The V end lost 6 bases, the J end lost 1 base, and 16 bases lay between the germline ends. CDR3 DNA sequence: TGCAGTGCGGCCTCCGGGGTTTTTTCTGGGGCCAACGTCCTGACTTTC. This translates into CSAASGVFSGANVLTF.

The rearrangement joins TRBV19 to TRBJ1-2; maybe TRBD1 (6 bases). The CDR3 spans 15 residues. Trimming left V 6 bases short and J 6 bases short, with 20 bases between. Germline V CDR1 and CDR2: LNHDA, SQIVND (reference sequence). This CDR3 reads CASSQMTGSKDGYTF. In DNA form, the CDR3 reads TGTGCCAGTAGCCAGATGACAGGATCAAAGGATGGCTACACCTTC.

This clonotype was counted between two and nine times. The chain joins TRBV5-1 to TRBJ2-1, with D possibly matching TRBD2 (6 bases). From germline, CDR1 is SGHRS and CDR2 YFSETQ. The CDR3 has 14 amino acids. V was clipped by 4 bases and J by 9 bases, with 17 bases between them. The CDR3 loop is CASSIELAKGEQFF. In DNA form, the CDR3 reads TGCGCCAGCAGCATAGAACTAGCAAAGGGTGAGCAGTTCTTC.

This clonotype has ten or more counts. This chain links TRBV28 with TRBJ2-4, with D perhaps TRBD1 or TRBD2 (5 bases each). V gave up 2 bases and J gave up 3 bases, with 11 bases separating them. The CDR3 consists of 15 residues. CDR1 is MDHEN, CDR2 SYDVKM, per germline. The CDR3 sequence is CASSLLAGGKNIQYF. The CDR3 DNA follows: TGTGCCAGCAGTTTACTAGCTGGGGGCAAAAACATTCAGTACTTC.

This clonotype was detected many times. The rearrangement links TRBV28 to TRBJ2-1; 7 positions agree with TRBD2. This CDR3 has 14 amino acids. Trimming removed 7 bases from V and 6 bases from J; junction bases left unmatched: 9. In germline, CDR1 is MDHEN, CDR2 SYDVKM. The CDR3 loop is CASTRDYIVNEQFF. In DNA, the CDR3 is TGTGCCAGCACTCGGGACTACATCGTCAATGAGCAGTTCTTC.

This clonotype was recorded a few times. The gene calls are TRBV20-1 and TRBJ1-5, with no clear D. CDR3 length equals 15 residues. CDR1 is DFQATT and CDR2 is SNEGSKA in the germline V gene (reference sequence). Deletions cut 6 bases from V and 1 base from J, with 16 bases between. The CDR3 DNA reads as TGCAGTGCAAAAGATGTGATGTTCAGCAATCAGCCCCAGCATTTT. This gives the protein CSAKDVMFSNQPQHF.

Only a few counts were recorded for this clonotype. The chain couples TRBV6-4 to TRBJ2-3; D gene ambiguous. This CDR3 has 14 residues. The ends were cut back, 3 bases at V and 0 bases at J, with 7 bases in the middle. Germline V gene sequence: CDR1 MRHNA, CDR2 SNTAGT. CDR3 bases: TGTGCCAGCAGTGAAGGAATTAGCACAGATACGCAGTATTTT. Protein: CASSEGISTDTQYF.

This clonotype occurred many times. This sequence joins TRBV20-1 and TRBJ2-7; no clear D. Per the germline V gene, CDR1 is DFQATT and CDR2 is SNEGSKA (reference sequence). The CDR3 sequence is 12 residues long. Trimming left V 6 bases short and J 0 bases short, with 9 bases between. The chain's CDR3 is CSAAQSSYEQYV. CDR3 bases: TGCAGTGCCGCACAGAGCTCCTACGAGCAGTACGTC.

This clonotype was recorded many times. The chain links TRBV27 to TRBJ2-2; D remains ambiguous. V lost 4 bases to trimming and J lost 1 base, with 1 base between them. The germline CDR1 and CDR2 sequences are MNHEY and SMNVEV (reference sequence). The CDR3 sequence is 12 residues long. The CDR3 reads CASSWNTGELFF. The CDR3 bases are TGTGCCAGCAGTTGGAACACCGGGGAGCTGTTTTTT.

The CDR3 nucleotides read TGTGCCAGCAGCCCTCTCGGAGGTGAGCAGTTCTTC. Residues: CASSPLGGEQFF. The chain uses TRBV7-6 and TRBJ2-1; D perhaps matches TRBD2 (5 bases). Trimming removed 5 bases from V and 9 bases from J, with 11 bases in between. CDR1 is SGHVS and CDR2 is FNYEAQ in the germline V gene. The CDR3 is made up of 12 amino acids.

This clonotype appeared a few times. The chain links TRBV5-1 to TRBJ1-5; D gene uncertain. Germline V gene lookup returns CDR1 SGHRS and CDR2 YFSETQ. CDR3 length: 15 amino acids. With 4 bases removed from V and 6 bases from J, the gap between germline ends came to 17 bases. CDR3 sequence reads: CASSPTPGLGQPQHF. DNA of the CDR3: TGCGCCAGCAGCCCCACCCCGGGTTTGGGTCAGCCCCAGCATTTT.

The genes are TRBV28 and TRBJ2-5, with 9 bases lining up with TRBD1. Germline CDR1 MDHEN, CDR2 SYDVKM. V shed 6 bases, J shed 5 bases, and the junction held 13 bases outside the gene matches. The CDR3 totals 16 residues. CDR3 protein: CASSLLGQGGAETQYF. For the CDR3, the DNA is TGTGCCAGCAGCCTCCTGGGACAGGGCGGGGCGGAGACCCAGTACTTC.

At least ten counts were recorded for this clonotype. The chain recombines TRBV18 with TRBJ2-3; maybe TRBD1 (5 bases). Trimming took off 0 bases at V and 2 bases at J, with 6 bases between the two ends. Germline CDR1 is KGHSH and CDR2 is LQKENI. The CDR3 totals 14 residues. The DNA of the CDR3 is TGTGCCAGCTCACCACCGGGGCTCACAGATACGCAGTATTTT. Amino acids: CASSPPGLTDTQYF.

The table lists this clonotype with a count of one. A much larger clone sits a single nucleotide away, making a read error possible. V is TRBV20-1 and J is TRBJ1-5; TRBD1 might be the D (6 bases). This CDR3 has 14 amino acids. Germline CDR1 DFQATT, CDR2 SNEGSKA (reference sequence). The CDR3 sequence is CSARPGVSNQLQHF. As DNA, the CDR3 is TGCAGTGCCAGACCAGGGGTTAGCAATCAGCTCCAGCATTTT.

As to this clonotype: A read error may be the cause here, since a much bigger clone is one base away. This chain uses TRBV24-1 with TRBJ2-5, with D perhaps matching TRBD1 (6 bases). CDR1 is KGHDR and CDR2 is SFDVKD in the germline V gene. CDR3 length equals 14 residues. V was pared by 4 bases and J by 6 bases, with 14 bases between. CDR3 coding DNA: TGTGCCACCAGTGAAACAGGGTCAAAAAAGACCCAGTACTTC. It codes for CATSETGSKKTQYF.

This clonotype was observed at least ten times. The chain is built from TRBV4-1 and TRBJ1-6; D perhaps matches TRBD1 (6 bases). Trimming shortened V by 1 base and J by 9 bases, and 16 bases separated the two germline ends. The CDR3 is made up of 16 amino acids. Germline CDR1 MGHRA, CDR2 YSYEKL. This CDR3 reads CASSQGRGTISSPLHF. The CDR3 nucleotides read TGCGCCAGCAGCCAAGGAAGGGGGACAATAAGTTCACCCCTCCACTTT.

The rearrangement links TRBV18 to TRBJ2-3; TRBD2 is a possible D gene (6 bases). Germline V gene data show CDR1 as KGHSH and CDR2 as LQKENI. This CDR3 spans 15 amino acids. V was clipped by 0 bases and J by 3 bases, with 10 bases between them. The CDR3 DNA is TGTGCCAGCTCACCACCTCAGACTAGAACAGATACGCAGTATTTT. It is translated as CASSPPQTRTDTQYF.

A single count supports this clonotype. A much larger clone sits a single nucleotide away, making a read error possible. V is TRBV6-2 or TRBV6-3 and J is TRBJ1-6; D gene unclear. Germline CDR1 and CDR2: MNHEY and SVGEGT. The CDR3 contains 12 residues. The V and J ends lost 2 bases and 12 bases respectively, with 8 bases between them. This chain's CDR3 is CASSYGVLPLHF. CDR3 in DNA: TGTGCCAGCAGTTACGGGGTTTTACCCCTCCACTTT.

In the case of this clonotype: Germline is not matched at one junction end, which may reflect a read error. CDR3 protein: CATGTQNTRELFF. The CDR3 bases are TGTGCCACCGGTACACAGAACACCAGGGAGCTGTTTTTT. This chain joins TRBV24-1 and TRBJ2-2; D not certain. CDR3 length equals 13 residues. Per the germline V gene, CDR1 is KGHDR and CDR2 is SFDVKD.

The chain links TRBV9 to TRBJ2-3, with 12 bases fitting TRBD2. The V segment lost 3 bases and the J segment 4 bases; nucleotides outside the gene matches: 6. The CDR3 extends over 16 amino acids. CDR1 is SGDLS, CDR2 YYNGEE, per germline. The CDR3 spells CASSGGLAGPADTQYF. CDR3 DNA: TGTGCCAGCAGCGGAGGACTAGCGGGGCCCGCAGATACGCAGTATTTT.